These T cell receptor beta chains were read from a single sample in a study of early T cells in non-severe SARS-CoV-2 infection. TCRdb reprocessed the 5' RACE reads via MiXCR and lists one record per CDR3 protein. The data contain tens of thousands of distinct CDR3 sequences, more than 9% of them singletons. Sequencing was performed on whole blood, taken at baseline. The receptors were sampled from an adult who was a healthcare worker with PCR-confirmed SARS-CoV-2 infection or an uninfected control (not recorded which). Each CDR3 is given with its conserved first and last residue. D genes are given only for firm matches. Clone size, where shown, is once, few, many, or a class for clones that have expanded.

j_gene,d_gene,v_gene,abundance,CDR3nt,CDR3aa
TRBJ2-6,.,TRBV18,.,TGTGCCAGCACACCACCGCCCTCTGGGGCCAACGTCCTGACTTTC,CASTPPPSGANVLTF
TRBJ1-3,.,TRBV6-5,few,TGTGCCAGCAGCCGAGGAGGATCTGGAAACACCATATATTTT,CASSRGGSGNTIYF
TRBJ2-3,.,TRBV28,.,TGTGCCAGCAGTTCCCCCCATGGGGCTACTGGAGATACGCAGTATTTT,CASSSPHGATGDTQYF
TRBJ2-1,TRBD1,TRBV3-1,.,TGTGCCAGCAGCCCGGACAGGGGCCGGGAGCAGTTCTTC,CASSPDRGREQFF
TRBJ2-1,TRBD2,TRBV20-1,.,TGCAGTGCCCGAGGGGTTAGCGGGTCGTACAATGAGCAGTTCTTC,CSARGVSGSYNEQFF
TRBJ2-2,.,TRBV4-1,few,TGCGCCAGCAGCCAAGATCACGTCAGGGCCGGGGAGCTGTTTTTT,CASSQDHVRAGELFF
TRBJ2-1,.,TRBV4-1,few,TGCGCCAGCAGCTTCGACTTGTTCCTACCGCGTGAGCAGTTCTTC,CASSFDLFLPREQFF
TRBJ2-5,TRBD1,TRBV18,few,TGTGCCAGCTCGCCGGGACAGTGGGTCGGGGAGACCCAGTACTTC,CASSPGQWVGETQYF
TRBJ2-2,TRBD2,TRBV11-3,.,TGTGCCAGCAGCCTCTTTGGCGGGAGGGCCGGGGAGCTGTTTTTT,CASSLFGGRAGELFF
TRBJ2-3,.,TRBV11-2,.,TGTGCCAGCAGCTCATGGGAGGTCACAGATACGCAGTATTTT,CASSSWEVTDTQYF
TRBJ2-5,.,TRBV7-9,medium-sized,TGTGCCAGCAGCTTGGACTGGACGCGGGAGACCCAGTACTTC,CASSLDWTRETQYF
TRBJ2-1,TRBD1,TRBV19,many,TGTGCCAGTAGTTCTAGACAGGGTCTCGCCGCCAGCGGTGAGCAGTTCTTC,CASSSRQGLAASGEQFF
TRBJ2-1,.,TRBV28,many,TGTGCCAGCAGTCGGGACTGGGGCTCCTACAATGAGCAGTTCTTC,CASSRDWGSYNEQFF
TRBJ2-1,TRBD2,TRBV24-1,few,TGTGCCACTCTAGCGGGAAGGGGGTTCTACAATGAGCAGTTCTTC,CATLAGRGFYNEQFF
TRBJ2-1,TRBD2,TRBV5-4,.,TGTGCCAGCAGCTTGGGAGCGACTAGCGGGAGGAATGAGCAGTTCTTC,CASSLGATSGRNEQFF
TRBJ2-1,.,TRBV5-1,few,TGCGCCAGCAGCTCGGAGGACGGTTACAATGAGCAGTTCTTC,CASSSEDGYNEQFF
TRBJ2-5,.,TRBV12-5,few,TGTGCTAGTGGTCCTAGCGTTAGTGAAGAGACCCAGTACTTC,CASGPSVSEETQYF
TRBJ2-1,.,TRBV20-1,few,TGCAGTGCAAGGGGCGCAGGGGCGCAACCCAATGAGCAGTTCTTC,CSARGAGAQPNEQFF
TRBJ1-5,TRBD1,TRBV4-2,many,TGTGCCAGCAGCCAAGGGACAGGGGGCGCGATGGGCAATCAGCCCCAGCATTTT,CASSQGTGGAMGNQPQHF
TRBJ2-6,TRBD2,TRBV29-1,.,TGCAGCGTTATTAGCGGGAGGCTAGATTCTGGGGCCAACGTCCTGACTTTC,CSVISGRLDSGANVLTF
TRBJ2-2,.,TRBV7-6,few,TGTGCCAGCAGCAAACGGCGGGACACCGGGGAGCTGTTTTTT,CASSKRRDTGELFF
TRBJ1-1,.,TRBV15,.,TGTGCCACCAGCAGAGGGGGAAGGGGCGCGGAAGCTTTCTTT,CATSRGGRGAEAFF
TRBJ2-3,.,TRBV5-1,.,TGCGCCAGCAGAACAGAATACCTAGCAGATACGCAGTATTTT,CASRTEYLADTQYF
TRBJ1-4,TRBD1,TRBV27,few,TGTGCCAGCAGTTTCGCGGGACAGGATAAAAAACTGTTTTTT,CASSFAGQDKKLFF
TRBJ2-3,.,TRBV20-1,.,TGCAGTGCTAGAGGCGGGATGAGAGATACGCAGTATTTT,CSARGGMRDTQYF
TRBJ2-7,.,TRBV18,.,TGTGCCAGCTCACGTCAGAACGAGCAGTACTTC,CASSRQNEQYF
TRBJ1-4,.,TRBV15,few,TGTGCCACCAGCAGAGATTTACAGGCAACTAATGAAAAACTGTTTTTT,CATSRDLQATNEKLFF
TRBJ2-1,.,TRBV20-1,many,TGCAGTGCTAGAAAGAATTCCAATGAGCAGTTCTTC,CSARKNSNEQFF
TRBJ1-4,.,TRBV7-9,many,TGTGCCAGCAGCCCAGGAGACGATGAAAAACTGTTTTTT,CASSPGDDEKLFF
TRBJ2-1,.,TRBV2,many,TGTGCCAGCGGCACTAGCCTTATACAGTTCTTC,CASGTSLIQFF
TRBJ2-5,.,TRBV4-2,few,TGTGCCAGCAGCCAAGAGAGTCGGGTCCCATTTGGGACCCAGTACTTC,CASSQESRVPFGTQYF
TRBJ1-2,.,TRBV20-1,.,TGCAGTGCTTATGACTCGAACTATGGCTACACCTTC,CSAYDSNYGYTF